These 31 T cell receptor beta chains originate from one sample sequenced in a study of cytomegalovirus exposure and HLA in healthy donors. With 60 Vbeta and 13 Jbeta primers, the PCR was carried out. The method was immunoSEQ multiplex PCR; TCRdb's version includes in-frame clones alone and lacks a portion of them. The table has some 150,000 clones, roughly four fifths seen once. The sample taken for sequencing was PBMCs. Receptors were obtained from a female donor in good health and CMV-seronegative.

The chain links TRBV7-9 to TRBJ2-3; TRBD2 agrees at 12 bases. The CDR3 length is 17 residues. Germline-derived CDR1 and CDR2 are SEHNR and FQNEAQ (reference sequence). V dropped 5 bases and J dropped 3; count of bases not matched to a gene: 9. The CDR3 region has the DNA TGTGCCAGCAGCCACCCTGCGACTAGCGGGAGAACAGATACGCAGTATTTT. This gives the protein CASSHPATSGRTDTQYF.

V and J are TRBV12-5 and TRBJ1-6; no reliable D call. The ends were cut back, 3 bases at V and 17 bases at J, with 11 bases in the middle. The CDR3 runs 11 residues. The germline V gene has CDR1 LGHNT and CDR2 FRNRAP. The CDR3 spells CASGFQRSVHF. CDR3 nucleotides: TGTGCTAGTGGTTTCCAGAGGAGTGTCCACTTT.

This clone appeared many times. The V call is TRBV5-4, the J call TRBJ2-7; 7 bases are a match to TRBD2. J gave up 4 bases and V 10 bases, and 8 bases lay outside the gene matches. Germline V lookup: CDR1 SGHNT, CDR2 YYREEE (reference sequence). The CDR3 is made up of 12 amino acids. The CDR3 is CALGGSGYEQYF. CDR3 nucleotides: TGTGCCTTGGGCGGGAGTGGATACGAGCAGTACTTC. Filled out from reference TRBV5-4 and TRBJ2-7, the complete variable domain reads ETGVTQSPTHLIKTRGQQVTLRCSSQSGHNTVSWYQQALGQGPQFIFQYYREEENGRGNFPPRFSGLQFPNYSSELNVNALELDDSALYLCALGGSGYEQYFGPGTRLTVT.

The V gene is TRBV6-1, the J gene TRBJ2-5; 9 bases align to TRBD1. TRBJ2-7 explains the end of the DNA better; the J call may be wrong. CDR3 size: 14 residues. Per germline, CDR1 MNHNS and CDR2 SASEGT. The CDR3 DNA sequence: TGTGCCAGCAGTGCAACAGGGGGCAGCGACGAGCAGTACTTC. This codes for CASSATGGSDEQYF.

To note about this clone: The identical CDR3 is also encoded by other nucleotide sequences in the sample. The chain carries TRBV19 and TRBJ1-5; D unclear. Trimming shortened V by 0 bases and J by 6 bases, and 9 bases separated the two germline ends. The germline CDR1 and CDR2 sequences are LNHDA and SQIVND (reference sequence). CDR3 size: 14 residues. CDR3 sequence (DNA): TGTGCCAGTAGTATAGATCTGGAGGGTCAGCCCCAGCATTTT. It translates to CASSIDLEGQPQHF. The whole variable domain, filled in from reference TRBV19 and TRBJ1-5, reads DGGITQSPKYLFRKEGQNVTLSCEQNLNHDAMYWYRQDPGQGLRLIYYSQIVNDFQKGDIAEGYSVSREKKESFPLTVTSAQKNPTAFYLCASSIDLEGQPQHFGDGTRLSIL.

The V call is TRBV29-1, the J call TRBJ1-5; a weak D match, TRBD1 (5 bases). The germline gives CDR1 SQVTM, CDR2 ANQGSEA. Trimming pared 6 bases from V and 3 bases from J, leaving 15 bases between. The CDR3 covers 14 residues. The CDR3 loop reads CSVVDSGFNQPQHF. The CDR3 DNA follows: TGCAGCGTCGTCGACAGCGGGTTCAATCAGCCCCAGCATTTT.

This rearrangement joins TRBV5-6 to TRBJ2-5; TRBD2 matches 8 bases. Trimming removed 4 bases from V and 7 bases from J; junction bases left unmatched: 6. This CDR3 spans 13 amino acids. Germline values: CDR1 SGHDT, CDR2 YYEEEE. The CDR3 bases are TGTGCCAGCAGCGCAGGACTAGCCGGGACCCAGTACTTC. Translated: CASSAGLAGTQYF.

The rearrangement uses TRBV28 and TRBJ2-1; TRBD2 agrees at 12 bases. V was clipped by 2 bases and J by 1 base; unmatched bases: 9. The CDR3 sequence is 19 residues long. In germline, CDR1 is MDHEN, CDR2 SYDVKM. CDR3 coding DNA: TGTGCCAGCAGTTTACTGGGACTAGCGGGCCCCGGGTCCTACAATGAGCAGTTCTTC. This sequence encodes CASSLLGLAGPGSYNEQFF.

This clone was detected a few times. This chain links TRBV28 with TRBJ2-7, with D maybe TRBD1 (6 bases). Germline V gene lookup returns CDR1 MDHEN and CDR2 SYDVKM. V was clipped by 6 bases and J by 0 bases, with 24 bases between them. CDR3 length: 18 amino acids. In DNA, the CDR3 is TGTGCCAGCAGCATTCTCCCTACCATTGAGGGACACTCCTACGAGCAGTACTTC. This codes for CASSILPTIEGHSYEQYF. Filled out from reference TRBV28 and TRBJ2-7, the complete variable domain reads DVKVTQSSRYLVKRTGEKVFLECVQDMDHENMFWYRQDPGLGLRLIYFSYDVKMKEKGDIPEGYSVSREKKERFSLILESASTNQTSMYLCASSILPTIEGHSYEQYFGPGTRLTVT.

This clone was seen only once. The chain joins TRBV11-1 to TRBJ1-2, with 7 positions matching TRBD1. CDR1 SGHAT and CDR2 FQDESV come from the germline V gene (reference sequence). After removal of 5 bases from V and 0 bases from J, the junction contained 3 bases not matched to a gene. This CDR3 is built from 14 residues. The CDR3 coding sequence is TGTGCCAGCAGCAGGACAGGTGCTAACTATGGCTACACCTTC. Amino acids: CASSRTGANYGYTF.

V usage is TRBV7-8 and J usage is TRBJ1-1; TRBD1 matches at 9 bases. V gave up 10 bases and J gave up 1 base; unmatched junction bases: 10. This CDR3 has 15 amino acids. The V gene's germline CDR1 is SGHVS and CDR2 FQNEAQ. CDR3 sequence: CATRDGQGSNTEAFF. CDR3 coding DNA: TGTGCCACCCGGGACGGACAGGGGTCGAACACTGAAGCTTTCTTT.

The chain carries TRBV6-1 and TRBJ2-3; no clear D. CDR1 MNHNS and CDR2 SASEGT come from the germline V gene. The CDR3 runs 15 residues. V gave up 3 bases and J gave up 2 bases, with 12 bases separating them. The CDR3 bases are TGTGCCAGCAGTGATCCCGAGCTCATCACAGATACGCAGTATTTT. Its protein product is CASSDPELITDTQYF.

The chain recombines TRBV18 with TRBJ1-1; D is unresolved. Germline lookup yields CDR1 KGHSH and CDR2 LQKENI. The CDR3 spans 16 residues. Trimming removed 3 bases from V and 2 bases from J, with 16 bases in between. CDR3 sequence: CASSPPSRPVNTEAFF. In DNA, the CDR3 is TGTGCCAGCTCACCCCCAAGCAGGCCCGTTAACACTGAAGCTTTCTTT.

The chain carries TRBV9 and TRBJ2-1; D may be TRBD1 (6 bases). There are 15 residues in the CDR3. Germline V gene sequence: CDR1 SGDLS, CDR2 YYNGEE. V was cut by 2 bases and J by 8 bases, with 17 bases left in between. CDR3 in DNA: TGTGCCAGCAGCGTTACAGGGTCTTTTGCCTATGAGCAGTTCTTC. Translation gives CASSVTGSFAYEQFF. Drawing the rest from reference TRBV9 and TRBJ2-1, the complete variable domain is DSGVTQTPKHLITATGQRVTLRCSPRSGDLSVYWYQQSLDQGLQFLIQYYNGEERAKGNILERFSAQQFPDLHSELNLSSLELGDSALYFCASSVTGSFAYEQFFGPGTRLTVL.

V gene TRBV19 combines with J gene TRBJ2-2; 11 bases fit TRBD1. With 6 bases clipped from V and 6 bases from J, the junction kept 3 bases outside the gene matches. Germline CDR1 LNHDA, CDR2 SQIVND (reference sequence). The CDR3 length is 14 residues. This CDR3 is CASRDRGHSGELFF. The CDR3 coding sequence is TGTGCCAGTAGGGACAGGGGGCATTCCGGGGAGCTGTTTTTT.

This clone was recorded once. CDR3 sequence reads: CASSPGLAGGPGETQYF. The CDR3 DNA is TGCGCCAGCAGCCCGGGACTAGCGGGGGGGCCGGGAGAGACCCAGTACTTC. The chain links TRBV5-1 to TRBJ2-5, with 16 bases identical to TRBD2. Germline-derived CDR1 and CDR2 are SGHRS and YFSETQ. The CDR3 totals 17 residues. Trimming removed 4 bases from V and 4 bases from J; junction bases left unmatched: 7.

Only a few counts were recorded for this clone. The chain carries TRBV5-1 and TRBJ1-5; weak D call: TRBD1 (6 bases). This CDR3 contains 17 residues. The germline V gene has CDR1 SGHRS and CDR2 YFSETQ. With 2 bases removed from V and 4 bases from J, the gap between germline ends came to 19 bases. In nucleotides, the CDR3 is TGCGCCAGCAGCTTAGGACCTATTGGACAGATGAATCAGCCCCAGCATTTT. It codes for CASSLGPIGQMNQPQHF.

The V call is TRBV6-5, the J call TRBJ1-2; no definite D call. Trimming stripped 5 bases from V and 6 bases from J, with 13 bases between. This CDR3 is built from 13 residues. Looked up from germline, CDR1 is MNHEY and CDR2 is SVGAGI. As DNA, the CDR3 is TGTGCCAGCAGTCCTGGCCTGGGCAATGGCTACACCTTC. As protein: CASSPGLGNGYTF.

The chain employs TRBV6-1 and TRBJ2-5, with TRBD1 as a possible D gene (5 bases). Trimming left V 4 bases short and J 3 bases short, with 12 bases between. The V gene's germline CDR1 is MNHNS and CDR2 SASEGT. The CDR3 contains 14 residues. This CDR3 reads CASSVGLGKETQYF. The CDR3 nucleotides are TGTGCCAGCAGTGTGGGGCTGGGGAAAGAGACCCAGTACTTC.

V gene TRBV15 combines with J gene TRBJ1-6; D uncertain. V was cut by 1 base and J by 6 bases, with 10 bases left in between. CDR1 and CDR2 (germline): LNHNV, YYDKDF (reference sequence). The CDR3 consists of 15 residues. The CDR3 loop reads CATSRGRGGNSPLHF. DNA of the CDR3: TGTGCCACCAGCAGAGGACGGGGAGGTAATTCACCCCTCCACTTT.

CDR3 sequence: CASSLTGVVEQYF. The CDR3 nucleotides are TGTGCCAGCAGCTTAACAGGGGTGGTCGAGCAGTACTTC. The rearrangement joins TRBV13 to TRBJ2-5, with 7 bases fitting TRBD1. Gene TRBJ2-7 matches the end of the DNA better, so the J call may be wrong. This CDR3 contains 13 residues. Germline V gene data show CDR1 as PRHDT and CDR2 as FYEKMQ (reference sequence).

The chain has TRBV27 and TRBJ2-7; TRBD1 aligns across 8 bases. V was clipped by 5 bases and J by 1 base; unmatched bases: 7. This CDR3 has 15 amino acids. Germline V gene sequence: CDR1 MNHEY, CDR2 SMNVEV (reference sequence). CDR3 residues: CASSRTRGLSYEQYF. The CDR3 coding sequence is TGTGCCAGCAGTCGAACCAGGGGGCTTTCCTACGAGCAGTACTTC.

The DNA of the CDR3 is TGTGCCAGCAGCTCCGGAGCGGTTTATAATGAAAAACTGTTTTTT. Encoded protein: CASSSGAVYNEKLFF. The V call is TRBV11-2, the J call TRBJ1-4; no reliable D call. CDR3 length equals 15 residues. V was trimmed by 4 bases and J by 4 bases, leaving 13 bases between them. The germline gives CDR1 SGHAT, CDR2 FQNNGV.

J is TRBJ1-2 and V is TRBV18; no reliable D call. Trimming removed 2 bases from V and 4 bases from J, with 14 bases in between. The CDR3 loop spans 15 amino acids. Germline V CDR1 and CDR2: KGHSH, LQKENI. CDR3 coding DNA: TGTGCCAGCTCACCAATTGAGTATGGTGGCTATGGCTACACCTTC. It yields the protein CASSPIEYGGYGYTF.

This chain connects TRBV7-9 to TRBJ2-4, with a weak D call TRBD2 (6 bases). Trimming pared 1 base from V and 4 bases from J, leaving 14 bases between. Germline V gene sequence: CDR1 SEHNR, CDR2 FQNEAQ (reference sequence). The CDR3 spans 16 residues. This CDR3 reads CASSLGFGGLKNIQYF. The CDR3 DNA reads TGTGCCAGCAGCTTAGGGTTCGGGGGACTGAAAAACATTCAGTACTTC.

The V call is TRBV11-2, the J call TRBJ1-1; TRBD1 matches at 8 bases. CDR1 and CDR2 (germline): SGHAT, FQNNGV. The J segment lost 5 bases and the V segment lost 5 bases, leaving 7 bases of the junction unmatched. The CDR3 consists of 14 residues. The CDR3 DNA reads TGTGCCAGCAGCCTACAGGGGGTAGGGACTGAAGCTTTCTTT. Its translation is CASSLQGVGTEAFF. Complete variable domain (other parts from reference TRBV11-2 and TRBJ1-1): EAGVAQSPRYKIIEKRQSVAFWCNPISGHATLYWYQQILGQGPKLLIQFQNNGVVDDSQLPKDRFSAERLKGVDSTLKIQPAKLEDSAVYLCASSLQGVGTEAFFGQGTRLTVV.

The J gene is TRBJ2-7, the V gene TRBV9, with D maybe TRBD1 (6 bases). The CDR3 is 13 residues long. Germline V gives CDR1 SGDLS, CDR2 YYNGEE. The V and J ends lost 2 bases and 6 bases respectively, with 12 bases between them. This CDR3 is CASSVRGTTEQYF. CDR3 DNA sequence: TGTGCCAGCAGCGTGAGGGGGACCACCGAGCAGTACTTC.

This clone occurred once. The rearrangement joins TRBV19 to TRBJ1-5, with 9 bases identical to TRBD1. The CDR3 has 16 amino acids. Germline lookup yields CDR1 LNHDA and CDR2 SQIVND (reference sequence). V lost 5 bases and J lost 5; bases outside the gene matches: 10. The DNA of the CDR3 is TGTGCCAGTAGTCCTATTCACAGGGGGCTGGATCAGCCCCAGCATTTT. Protein product: CASSPIHRGLDQPQHF. The variable domain in full, completed from reference TRBV19 and TRBJ1-5, reads DGGITQSPKYLFRKEGQNVTLSCEQNLNHDAMYWYRQDPGQGLRLIYYSQIVNDFQKGDIAEGYSVSREKKESFPLTVTSAQKNPTAFYLCASSPIHRGLDQPQHFGDGTRLSIL.

This chain links TRBV5-1 with TRBJ1-1, with 7 positions matching TRBD1. The trim removed 4 bases at V and 4 bases at J, leaving 4 bases unmatched. The V gene's germline CDR1 is SGHRS and CDR2 YFSETQ. There are 13 residues in the CDR3. This CDR3 reads CASSLSGGTEAFF. In DNA form, the CDR3 reads TGCGCCAGCAGCCTTTCAGGGGGCACTGAAGCTTTCTTT.

The chain employs TRBV10-3 and TRBJ2-2; 8 nucleotides agree with TRBD1. V was pared by 10 bases and J by 2 bases, with 6 bases of the junction left unmatched. Looked up from germline, CDR1 is ENHRY and CDR2 is SYGVKD. The CDR3 has 14 amino acids. The CDR3 DNA is TGTGCCACGGGGGCAGGGGGCAACACCGGGGAGCTGTTTTTT. The encoded protein is CATGAGGNTGELFF.

In its sample, this clone was seen a few times. This rearrangement joins TRBV7-3 to TRBJ2-1, with D unclear. V was cut by 2 bases and J by 6 bases, with 8 bases left in between. The CDR3 is 13 residues long. Germline-derived CDR1 and CDR2 are SGHTA and FQGTGA. DNA for the CDR3: TGTGCCAGCAGCTTAGACTCGGTCAATGAGCAGTTCTTC. Protein: CASSLDSVNEQFF.